The 7 T cell receptor beta chains below were found in one sample sequenced in a study of T cell responses to AZD1222 COVID-19 vaccine. Sequenced by immunoSEQ multiplex PCR; TCRdb stores in-frame clones only, minus some. The sample yields 100,000 to 150,000 clones, more than 80% seen once. The input for sequencing was peripheral blood, taken on day 0 of AZD1222 vaccination. The receptors shown here come from an adult in good health.

The chain carries TRBV3-1 (or the pseudogene TRBV3-2) and TRBJ2-1; D remains ambiguous. CDR3 length equals 15 residues. Germline-derived CDR1 and CDR2 are LGHDT and YNNKEL (reference sequence). V was pared by 1 base and J by 5 bases, with 12 bases between. CDR3 coding DNA: TGTGCCAGCAGCCAAGGGACCCTAGGAAACAATGAGCAGTTCTTC. As protein: CASSQGTLGNNEQFF.

The rearrangement joins TRBV5-4 to TRBJ2-7, with 8 bases lining up with TRBD2. The length of the CDR3 is 18 residues. Germline values: CDR1 SGHNT, CDR2 YYREEE (reference sequence). The ends lost 4 bases at V and 0 bases at J; junction bases unmatched: 15. The chain's CDR3 is CASSPTGAGGLPSYEQYF. In DNA, the CDR3 is TGTGCCAGCAGCCCTACCGGTGCGGGAGGCCTGCCCTCCTACGAGCAGTACTTC.

The chain has TRBV19 and TRBJ2-7; no definite D call. Trimming shortened V by 10 bases and J by 2 bases, and 12 bases separated the two germline ends. Germline CDR1 is LNHDA and CDR2 is SQIVND (reference sequence). The CDR3 has 12 residues. The CDR3 is CATRPSAYEQYF. CDR3 coding DNA: TGTGCCACCCGCCCCTCTGCCTACGAGCAGTACTTC.

The V call is TRBV3-1 (or the pseudogene TRBV3-2), the J call TRBJ2-7; 9 bases map to TRBD1. Germline loops: CDR1 LGHDT, CDR2 YNNKEL (reference sequence). The CDR3 runs to 15 residues. J lost 3 bases, V lost 1 base, and 4 bases had no gene match. Here the CDR3 reads CASSQGGTGHYEQYF. CDR3 DNA sequence: TGTGCCAGCAGCCAAGGCGGGACAGGGCACTACGAGCAGTACTTC.

The gene calls are TRBV27 and TRBJ2-7; a possible D gene is TRBD2 (5 bases). V shed 5 bases and J shed 3 bases, with 17 bases lying between them. Germline V gives CDR1 MNHEY, CDR2 SMNVEV (reference sequence). This CDR3 comprises 15 residues. CDR3 in amino acids: CASSVHGIGYYEQYF. The CDR3 nucleotides read TGTGCCAGCAGTGTGCACGGGATAGGGTACTACGAGCAGTACTTC.

This chain joins TRBV2 and TRBJ2-7; D call uncertain. Between the trimmed V and J ends, which lost 0 bases and 5 bases, there was a span of 17 bases. The germline CDR1 and CDR2 sequences are SNHLY and FYNNEI. The CDR3 runs 16 residues. The CDR3 nucleotides read TGTGCCAGCAGTGAAGCGTACGCAAAATTAACGGACGAGCAGTACTTC. Translating it yields CASSEAYAKLTDEQYF.

This rearrangement joins TRBV5-4 to TRBJ2-3; 7 bases are shared with TRBD2. Germline loops: CDR1 SGHNT, CDR2 YYREEE (reference sequence). This CDR3 contains 15 residues. With 4 bases clipped from V and 3 bases from J, the junction kept 8 bases outside the gene matches. Here the CDR3 DNA reads TGTGCCAGCAGCCCCCGGGCGGGAGAAACAGATACGCAGTATTTT. This encodes CASSPRAGETDTQYF.